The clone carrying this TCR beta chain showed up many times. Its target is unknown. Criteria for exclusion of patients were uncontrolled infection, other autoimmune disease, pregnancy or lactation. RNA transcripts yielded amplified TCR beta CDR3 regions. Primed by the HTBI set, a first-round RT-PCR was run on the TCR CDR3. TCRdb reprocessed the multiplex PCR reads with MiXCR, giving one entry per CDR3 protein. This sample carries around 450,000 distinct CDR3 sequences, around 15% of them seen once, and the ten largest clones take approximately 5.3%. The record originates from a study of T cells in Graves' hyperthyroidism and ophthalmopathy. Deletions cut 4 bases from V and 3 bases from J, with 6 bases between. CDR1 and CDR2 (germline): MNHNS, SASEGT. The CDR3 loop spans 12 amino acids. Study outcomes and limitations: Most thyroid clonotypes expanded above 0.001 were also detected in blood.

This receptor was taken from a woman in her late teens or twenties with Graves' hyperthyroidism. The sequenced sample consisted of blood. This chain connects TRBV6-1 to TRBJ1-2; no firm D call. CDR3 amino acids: CASSVVDYGYTF. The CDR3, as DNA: TGTGCCAGCAGTGTGGTTGACTATGGCTACACCTTC.